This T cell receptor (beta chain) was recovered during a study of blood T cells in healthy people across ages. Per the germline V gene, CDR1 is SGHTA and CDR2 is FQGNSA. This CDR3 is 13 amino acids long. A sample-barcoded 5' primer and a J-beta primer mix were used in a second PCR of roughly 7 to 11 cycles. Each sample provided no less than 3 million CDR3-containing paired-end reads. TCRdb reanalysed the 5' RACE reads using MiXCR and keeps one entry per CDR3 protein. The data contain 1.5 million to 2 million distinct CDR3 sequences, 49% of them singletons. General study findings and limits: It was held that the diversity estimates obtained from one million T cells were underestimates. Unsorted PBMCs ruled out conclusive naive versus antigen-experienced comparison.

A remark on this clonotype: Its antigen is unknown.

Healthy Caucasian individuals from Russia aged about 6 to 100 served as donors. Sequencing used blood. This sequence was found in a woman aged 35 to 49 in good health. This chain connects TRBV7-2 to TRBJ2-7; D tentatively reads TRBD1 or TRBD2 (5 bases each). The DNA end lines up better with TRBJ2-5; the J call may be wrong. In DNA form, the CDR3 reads TGTGCCAGCAGCCGGGACGGCGAAAAGACCCAGTACTTC. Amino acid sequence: CASSRDGEKTQYF.